The 30 T cell receptor beta chains below were found in one sample sequenced in a study of T cells in Graves' hyperthyroidism and ophthalmopathy. RNA transcripts gave rise to amplified TCR beta CDR3 regions. A set of HTBI primers served as the primers for a first-round RT-PCR of the TCR CDR3. TCRdb ran MiXCR on the multiplex PCR reads and lists one entry per CDR3 protein. The data show some 650,000 distinct CDR3 sequences, with approximately 15% seen just once and roughly 3% held by the top ten. The sequenced sample was blood. The receptors were sampled from a woman in her thirties or forties with Graves' ophthalmopathy.

Comments on this clonotype: The junction and the germline gene differ at one end; a read error may be behind it. The chain joins TRBV4-1 to TRBJ2-7, with a tentative D call TRBD2 (5 bases). CDR3 length: 15 residues. Germline V gene data show CDR1 as MGHRA and CDR2 as YSYEKL. In DNA form, the CDR3 reads TGCGCCAGCAGCCAAGATGGTCGGAGGACCTACGAGCAGCACTTC. Its translation: CASSQDGRRTYEQHF.

This clonotype has at least ten counts. The chain combines TRBV7-2 with TRBJ2-1, with 8 bases identical to TRBD2. V shed 3 bases and J 8 bases; nucleotides not matched to a gene: 9. Germline assignment: CDR1 SGHTA and CDR2 FQGNSA. This CDR3 has 15 amino acids. Written as DNA, the CDR3 is TGTGCCAGCAGCTTGCCGGGACTAGAAATGTATGAGCAGTTCTTC. Encoded protein: CASSLPGLEMYEQFF.

This clonotype has a handful of counts. The V call is TRBV20-1, the J call TRBJ2-7; 11 bases map to TRBD2. The germline CDR1 and CDR2 sequences are DFQATT and SNEGSKA (reference sequence). The V gene end was trimmed by 0 bases and the J gene end by 5 bases; junction bases not matched to a gene: 9. This CDR3 region has 16 residues. CDR3 bases: TGCAGTGCTAGAGATCTTAGCGGGGGGGCCGTTGACGAGCAGTACTTC. As protein: CSARDLSGGAVDEQYF.

This clonotype was recorded at least ten times. This rearrangement joins TRBV27 to TRBJ2-7; 9 nucleotides match TRBD2. CDR3 size: 15 residues. The V segment lost 2 bases and the J segment 4 bases; nucleotides outside the gene matches: 6. The V gene's germline CDR1 is MNHEY and CDR2 SMNVEV (reference sequence). Written as DNA, the CDR3 is TGTGCCAGCAGTTTAGTTGCGGGAGGGAGGTACGAGCAGTACTTC. It yields the protein CASSLVAGGRYEQYF.

The sample holds many counts of this clonotype. J is TRBJ1-1 and V is TRBV28, with D possibly matching TRBD1 (5 bases). The germline gives CDR1 MDHEN, CDR2 SYDVKM. CDR3 size: 14 residues. V lost 6 bases, J lost 5 bases, and 16 bases lay in between. The CDR3 nucleotides are TGTGCCAGCAGCATTCCTAGACGGGGGACTGAAGCTTTCTTT. Its translation: CASSIPRRGTEAFF. The whole variable domain, filled in from reference TRBV28 and TRBJ1-1, reads DVKVTQSSRYLVKRTGEKVFLECVQDMDHENMFWYRQDPGLGLRLIYFSYDVKMKEKGDIPEGYSVSREKKERFSLILESASTNQTSMYLCASSIPRRGTEAFFGQGTRLTVV.

This clonotype was recorded many times. The chain couples TRBV5-1 to TRBJ2-3; 9 nucleotides align to TRBD2. J gave up 4 bases and V 0 bases, and 6 bases lay outside the gene matches. The CDR3 runs 16 residues. Germline CDR1 reads SGHRS; CDR2 reads YFSETQ. The CDR3 sequence is CASSLGSGRSPDTQYF. Written as DNA, the CDR3 is TGCGCCAGCAGCTTGGGGAGCGGGAGGTCCCCAGATACGCAGTATTTT.

A few counts support this clonotype. The gene calls are TRBV19 and TRBJ2-6; no definite D call. The CDR3 runs 20 residues. V lost 5 bases, J lost 1 base, and 24 bases lay in between. From germline, CDR1 is LNHDA and CDR2 SQIVND (reference sequence). The CDR3 DNA reads as TGTGCCAGTAGTTCGCGCCCGATGCACCTCACCTTTTCTGGGGCCAACGTCCTGACTTTC. This gives the protein CASSSRPMHLTFSGANVLTF.

This clonotype was seen many times. This sequence joins TRBV6-1 and TRBJ2-3; the match to TRBD2 covers 9 bases. Trimming cost V 7 bases and J 1 base; bases outside gene matches: 3. Per the germline V gene, CDR1 is MNHNS and CDR2 is SASEGT. The length of the CDR3 is 14 residues. Here the CDR3 DNA reads TGTGCCAGCATGACTAGCGGTGGCACAGATACGCAGTATTTT. Its protein is CASMTSGGTDTQYF.

This clonotype was counted ten times or more. This chain uses TRBV18 with TRBJ1-4, with 7 bases lining up with TRBD1. V shed 3 bases and J 0 bases; nucleotides not matched to a gene: 4. Germline V gene data show CDR1 as KGHSH and CDR2 as LQKENI. There are 16 residues in the CDR3. This CDR3 reads CASSPGQLATNEKLFF. Here the CDR3 DNA reads TGTGCCAGCTCACCGGGACAGCTTGCAACTAATGAAAAACTGTTTTTT.

The chain links TRBV6-5 to TRBJ1-3; D is possibly TRBD1 (6 bases). V was cut by 4 bases and J by 0 bases, with 10 bases left in between. Germline V gives CDR1 MNHEY, CDR2 SVGAGI. The CDR3 runs 15 residues. CDR3 sequence (DNA): TGTGCCAGCAGTTCGGACAGTTCCTCTGGAAACACCATATATTTT. This codes for CASSSDSSSGNTIYF.

The chain links TRBV2 to TRBJ1-4, with D perhaps TRBD1 (6 bases). The V gene's germline CDR1 is SNHLY and CDR2 FYNNEI. The CDR3 runs to 16 residues. The V end was cut by 6 bases, the J end by 8 bases, with 22 bases between. CDR3 sequence: CASREPRGGVKEKLFF. The CDR3, as DNA: TGTGCCAGCAGGGAACCCAGGGGAGGCGTAAAAGAAAAACTGTTTTTT.

In its sample, this clonotype was seen many times. The rearrangement uses TRBV20-1 and TRBJ2-3; TRBD2 might be the D (5 bases). The length of the CDR3 is 13 residues. Deletions cut 3 bases from V and 1 base from J, with 8 bases between. Germline V gene data show CDR1 as DFQATT and CDR2 as SNEGSKA (reference sequence). This chain's CDR3 is CSASGVGTDTQYF. The CDR3 nucleotides are TGCAGTGCTAGCGGGGTGGGCACAGATACGCAGTATTTT.

The genes are TRBV6-2 or TRBV6-3 and TRBJ1-5; D may be TRBD1 (6 bases). CDR1 is MNHEY, CDR2 SVGEGT, per germline. V dropped 6 bases and J dropped 5 bases, with 14 bases sitting between them. The CDR3 is made up of 14 amino acids. CDR3 nucleotides: TGTGCCAGCAGGGCTGGACAGTTACATCAGCCCCAGCATTTT. It encodes CASRAGQLHQPQHF.

V is TRBV27 and J is TRBJ2-2; 7 bases match TRBD2. The germline gives CDR1 MNHEY, CDR2 SMNVEV (reference sequence). CDR3 length: 18 residues. The J segment lost 8 bases and the V segment lost 5 bases, leaving 20 bases of the junction unmatched. As DNA, the CDR3 is TGTGCCAGCAGTACCTCCCCGACTAGCATCCTTTCGGGGGGGGAGCTGTTTTTT. Encoded protein: CASSTSPTSILSGGELFF.

The chain has TRBV18 and TRBJ2-5; D ambiguous. Germline CDR1 and CDR2: KGHSH and LQKENI. The CDR3 consists of 14 residues. Trimming shortened V by 3 bases and J by 2 bases, and 10 bases separated the two germline ends. The CDR3 protein is CASSPKGLQETQYF. The CDR3 nucleotides are TGTGCCAGCTCACCCAAGGGTTTACAAGAGACCCAGTACTTC.

V gene TRBV3-1 combines with J gene TRBJ1-2; 9 nucleotides agree with TRBD1. Per germline, CDR1 LGHDT and CDR2 YNNKEL (reference sequence). The junction had 6 bases not matched to a gene; V was cut back by 6 bases and J by 1 base. The CDR3 length is 15 residues. CDR3 sequence reads: CASSRTGGDNYGYTF. The CDR3 DNA sequence: TGTGCCAGCAGTAGAACAGGGGGCGATAACTATGGCTACACCTTC.

Many counts were recorded for this clonotype. The gene calls are TRBV6-1 and TRBJ2-3; 10 nucleotides match TRBD2. The ends lost 7 bases at V and 5 bases at J; junction bases unmatched: 12. The CDR3 extends over 16 amino acids. From germline, CDR1 is MNHNS and CDR2 SASEGT. The DNA for the CDR3 is TGTGCCAGCAAAGAGGCTAGCGGGAGTTTTGGAGATACGCAGTATTTT. Translation: CASKEASGSFGDTQYF.

V and J are TRBV28 and TRBJ1-3; maybe TRBD1 (6 bases). V lost 6 bases and J 7 bases, leaving 13 bases between the germline ends. The V gene's germline CDR1 is MDHEN and CDR2 SYDVKM. The CDR3 has 13 residues. Here the CDR3 DNA reads TGTGCCAGCAGCCGATCTACAGGGAACACCATATATTTT. Translated: CASSRSTGNTIYF.

The rearrangement joins TRBV10-3 to TRBJ1-3; the D is unclear. Trimming stripped 6 bases from V and 0 bases from J, with 9 bases between. CDR3 length: 14 amino acids. Per germline, CDR1 ENHRY and CDR2 SYGVKD. CDR3: CAISKQSSGNTIYF. The CDR3 DNA reads as TGTGCCATCAGCAAACAGAGCTCTGGAAACACCATATATTTT.

This clonotype was detected a few times. V and J are TRBV20-1 and TRBJ2-5; 8 nucleotides align to TRBD1. V lost 3 bases to trimming and J lost 7 bases; unmatched junction nucleotides: 7. Germline CDR1 reads DFQATT; CDR2 reads SNEGSKA (reference sequence). This CDR3 contains 13 residues. CDR3 region: CSASGPGTGTQYF. CDR3 nucleotide sequence: TGCAGTGCTAGCGGTCCTGGGACAGGGACCCAGTACTTC.

Many counts were recorded for this clonotype. The chain has TRBV28 and TRBJ2-7; D is perhaps TRBD2 (5 bases). The CDR3 has 15 amino acids. The V and J ends lost 1 base and 0 bases respectively, with 10 bases between them. CDR1 and CDR2 (germline): MDHEN, SYDVKM. In DNA form, the CDR3 reads TGTGCCAGCAGTTTATTCATTACTAGCTCCTACGAGCAGTACTTC. This translates into CASSLFITSSYEQYF.

The DNA of the CDR3 is TGTGCCAGCAGTTACGCCCGTAACTATGGCTACACCTTC. Its translation is CASSYARNYGYTF. The chain couples TRBV6-5 to TRBJ1-2; D ambiguous. The CDR3 sequence is 13 residues long. Germline V CDR1 and CDR2: MNHEY, SVGAGI. The V and J ends lost 2 bases and 1 base respectively, with 5 bases between them.

This clonotype was observed at least ten times. V gene TRBV11-2 combines with J gene TRBJ2-1; a possible D gene is TRBD2 (5 bases). Germline CDR1 reads SGHAT; CDR2 reads FQNNGV. The V end was cut by 4 bases, the J end by 4 bases, with 11 bases between. The CDR3 is 14 residues long. Written as DNA, the CDR3 is TGTGCCAGCAGCTCCCGCGGGCCTTACAATGAGCAGTTCTTC. Translated: CASSSRGPYNEQFF.

The V call is TRBV6-1, the J call TRBJ1-5; 7 nucleotides match TRBD1. CDR3 length: 15 residues. Per the germline V gene, CDR1 is MNHNS and CDR2 is SASEGT. V was clipped by 6 bases and J by 4 bases; unmatched bases: 9. The CDR3 DNA reads TGTGCCAGCAGGATGACAGGGCTTACAAATCAGCCCCAGCATTTT. Translation: CASRMTGLTNQPQHF.

This clonotype showed up just a few times. The chain links TRBV19 to TRBJ1-1; D uncertain. CDR1 is LNHDA, CDR2 SQIVND, per germline (reference sequence). This CDR3 spans 14 amino acids. The V end was cut by 6 bases, the J end by 1 base, with 12 bases between. CDR3: CASRPKGPNTEAFF. CDR3 nucleotides: TGTGCCAGTAGACCCAAAGGACCGAACACTGAAGCTTTCTTT.

The chain recombines TRBV9 with TRBJ2-3; the D gene is possibly TRBD2 (6 bases). This CDR3 is 16 amino acids long. Between the trimmed V and J ends, which lost 3 bases and 2 bases, there was a span of 16 bases. Germline CDR1 SGDLS, CDR2 YYNGEE. The CDR3 DNA sequence: TGTGCCAGCAGCGAGGGAGCGGGCTACTTCACAGATACGCAGTATTTT. Amino acids: CASSEGAGYFTDTQYF. Together with reference TRBV9 and TRBJ2-3, the CDR3 gives the full variable domain: DSGVTQTPKHLITATGQRVTLRCSPRSGDLSVYWYQQSLDQGLQFLIQYYNGEERAKGNILERFSAQQFPDLHSELNLSSLELGDSALYFCASSEGAGYFTDTQYFGPGTRLTVL.

As concerns this clonotype: With a much larger clone just one base away, this may be a read error. The chain has TRBV28 and TRBJ2-5; the D gene is possibly TRBD1 (5 bases). CDR1 and CDR2 from the germline V gene are MDHEN and SYDVKM. V dropped 4 bases and J dropped 7 bases, with 16 bases sitting between them. The CDR3 is made up of 14 amino acids. This chain's CDR3 is CASSSPHRPTTQYF. CDR3 coding DNA: TGTGCCAGCAGTTCCCCCCACAGGCCCACGACCCAGTACTTC.

The chain has TRBV27 and TRBJ2-7, with a possible D match to TRBD1 (6 bases). The CDR3 is 13 residues long. V lost 6 bases and J 9 bases, leaving 18 bases between the germline ends. Germline CDR1 MNHEY, CDR2 SMNVEV (reference sequence). In DNA form, the CDR3 reads TGTGCCAGCAGACGACTGGACAGTCGGCGGCAGTACTTC. Translation gives CASRRLDSRRQYF.

V is TRBV3-1 and J is TRBJ2-3; tentatively, D is TRBD2 (5 bases). Germline CDR1 reads LGHDT; CDR2 reads YNNKEL (reference sequence). Trimming took 3 bases from V and 6 from J, leaving 10 bases between them. The CDR3 has 13 amino acids. The CDR3 DNA is TGTGCCAGCAGCCAGGCAAGAGGGGATACGCAGTATTTT. Translated, it gives CASSQARGDTQYF.

This clonotype has at least ten counts. The chain employs TRBV18 and TRBJ2-5, with D possibly TRBD1 on 6 matching bases. The V gene lost 3 bases and the J gene lost 5 bases, with 13 bases spanning the gap. The CDR3 covers 14 residues. Germline V gene lookup returns CDR1 KGHSH and CDR2 LQKENI. The CDR3 DNA is TGTGCCAGCTCACCTCAGGGGCGCCGGGAGACCCAGTACTTC. The encoded protein is CASSPQGRRETQYF.